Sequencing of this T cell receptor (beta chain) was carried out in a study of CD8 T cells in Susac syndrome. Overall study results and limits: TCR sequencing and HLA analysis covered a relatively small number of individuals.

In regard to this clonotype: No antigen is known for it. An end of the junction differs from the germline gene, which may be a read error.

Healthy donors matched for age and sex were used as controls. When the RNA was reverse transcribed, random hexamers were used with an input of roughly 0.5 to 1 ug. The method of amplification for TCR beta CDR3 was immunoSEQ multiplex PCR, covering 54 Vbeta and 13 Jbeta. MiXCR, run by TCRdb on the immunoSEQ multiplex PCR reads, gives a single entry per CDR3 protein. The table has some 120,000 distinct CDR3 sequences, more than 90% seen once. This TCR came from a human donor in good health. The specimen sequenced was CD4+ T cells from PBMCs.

CDR3: CASSFAGSNQPRHF. CDR3 DNA sequence: TGTGCCAGCAGTTTCGCGGGGAGCAATCAGCCCCGGCATTTT. J is TRBJ1-5 and V is TRBV27; D is uncertain. CDR3 length: 14 residues. Germline CDR1 and CDR2: MNHEY and SMNVEV (reference sequence).